This TCR beta chain comes out of a study of cytomegalovirus exposure and HLA in healthy donors. From germline, CDR1 is MNHEY and CDR2 SVGAGI. V gave up 6 bases and J gave up 5 bases; unmatched junction bases: 7. This CDR3 contains 14 residues. A remark on this clone: As yet, its antigen is unknown.

The PCR used 60 Vbeta and 13 Jbeta primers. Generated by immunoSEQ multiplex PCR, the TCRdb table keeps only in-frame clones and is missing some. The table lists hundreds of thousands of clones, more than 55% of them singletons. The study, taken as a whole, reports: Most TCRs appeared rarely, but some public TCRs recurred in many donors. An assumption of roughly uniform sequencing depth across donors underlay the presence/absence analyses. An observed cluster of highly shared sequence variants was recorded as a likely sequencing artifact.

The sample comprised PBMCs. The TCR was taken from a female donor in good health and CMV-seronegative. J is TRBJ1-1 and V is TRBV6-5, with 9 bases matching TRBD1. CDR3 loop: CASRTGGATTEAFF. For the CDR3, the DNA is TGTGCCAGCAGAACAGGGGGCGCGACGACTGAAGCTTTCTTT.